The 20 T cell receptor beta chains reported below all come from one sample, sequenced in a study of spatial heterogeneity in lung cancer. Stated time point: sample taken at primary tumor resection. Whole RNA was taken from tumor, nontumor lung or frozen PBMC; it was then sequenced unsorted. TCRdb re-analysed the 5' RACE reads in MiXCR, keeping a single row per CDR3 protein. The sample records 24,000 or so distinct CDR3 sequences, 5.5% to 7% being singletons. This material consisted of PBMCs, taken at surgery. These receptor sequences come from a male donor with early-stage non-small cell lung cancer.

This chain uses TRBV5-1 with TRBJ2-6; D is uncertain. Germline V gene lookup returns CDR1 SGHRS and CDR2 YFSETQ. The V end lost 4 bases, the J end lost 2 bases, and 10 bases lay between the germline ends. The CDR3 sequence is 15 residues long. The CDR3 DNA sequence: TGCGCCAGCAGCCTCCCATCCGCTGGGGCCAACGTCCTGACTTTC. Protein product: CASSLPSAGANVLTF.

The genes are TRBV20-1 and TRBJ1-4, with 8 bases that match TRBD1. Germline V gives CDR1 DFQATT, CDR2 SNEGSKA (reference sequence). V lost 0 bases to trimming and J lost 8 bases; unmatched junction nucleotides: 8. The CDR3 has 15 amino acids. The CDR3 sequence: CSARDVGRGREKLFF. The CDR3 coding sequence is TGCAGTGCTAGAGATGTCGGCAGGGGGCGGGAAAAACTGTTTTTT.

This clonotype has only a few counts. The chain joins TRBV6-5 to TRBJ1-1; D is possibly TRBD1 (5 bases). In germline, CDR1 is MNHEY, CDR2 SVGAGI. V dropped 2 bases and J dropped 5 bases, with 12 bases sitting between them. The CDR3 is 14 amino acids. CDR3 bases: TGTGCCAGCAGTTACCGGCGGGGGGGAACTGAAGCTTTCTTT. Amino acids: CASSYRRGGTEAFF.

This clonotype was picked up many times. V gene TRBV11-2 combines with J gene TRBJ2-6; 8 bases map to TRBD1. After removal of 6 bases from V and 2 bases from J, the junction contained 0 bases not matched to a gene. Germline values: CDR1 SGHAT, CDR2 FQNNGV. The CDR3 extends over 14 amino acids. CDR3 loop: CASRTGAGANVLTF. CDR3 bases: TGTGCCAGCAGGACAGGGGCTGGGGCCAACGTCCTGACTTTC.

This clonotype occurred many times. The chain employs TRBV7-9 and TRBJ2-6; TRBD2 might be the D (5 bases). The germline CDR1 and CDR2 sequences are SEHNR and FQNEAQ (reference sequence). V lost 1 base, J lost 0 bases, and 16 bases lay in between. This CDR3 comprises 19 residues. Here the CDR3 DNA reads TGTGCCAGCAGCTTAGTGGGAGTACGGATATTCTCTGGGGCCAACGTCCTGACTTTC. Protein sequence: CASSLVGVRIFSGANVLTF.

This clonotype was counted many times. The CDR3 spells CASSQVRASLPTF. In DNA form, the CDR3 reads TGTGCCAGCAGCCAAGTCCGGGCCTCCCTTCCCACCTTC. The V gene is TRBV3-1, the J gene TRBJ1-2; D remains unclear. V lost 1 base and J lost 13, with 16 bases in between. CDR1 LGHDT and CDR2 YNNKEL come from the germline V gene (reference sequence). CDR3 length: 13 amino acids.

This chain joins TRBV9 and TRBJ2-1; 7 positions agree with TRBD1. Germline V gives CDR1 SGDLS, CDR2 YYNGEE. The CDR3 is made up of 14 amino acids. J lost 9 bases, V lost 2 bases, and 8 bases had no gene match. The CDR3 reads CASSVFTGDSEQFF. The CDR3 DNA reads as TGTGCCAGCAGCGTTTTTACAGGGGATTCTGAGCAGTTCTTC. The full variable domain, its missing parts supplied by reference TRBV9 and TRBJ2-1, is DSGVTQTPKHLITATGQRVTLRCSPRSGDLSVYWYQQSLDQGLQFLIQYYNGEERAKGNILERFSAQQFPDLHSELNLSSLELGDSALYFCASSVFTGDSEQFFGPGTRLTVL.

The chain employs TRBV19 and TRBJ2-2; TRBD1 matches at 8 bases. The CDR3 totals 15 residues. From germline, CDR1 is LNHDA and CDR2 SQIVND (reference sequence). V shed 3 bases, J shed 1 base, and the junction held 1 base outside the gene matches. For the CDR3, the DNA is TGTGCCAGTAGTATGACAGGGGAGAACACCGGGGAGCTGTTTTTT. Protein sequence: CASSMTGENTGELFF.

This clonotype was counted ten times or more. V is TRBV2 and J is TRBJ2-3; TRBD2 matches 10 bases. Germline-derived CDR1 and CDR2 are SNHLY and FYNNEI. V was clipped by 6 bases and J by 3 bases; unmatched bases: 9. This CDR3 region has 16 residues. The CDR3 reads CASRPWLAGVTDTQYF. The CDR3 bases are TGTGCCAGCAGACCCTGGCTAGCGGGAGTTACAGATACGCAGTATTTT.

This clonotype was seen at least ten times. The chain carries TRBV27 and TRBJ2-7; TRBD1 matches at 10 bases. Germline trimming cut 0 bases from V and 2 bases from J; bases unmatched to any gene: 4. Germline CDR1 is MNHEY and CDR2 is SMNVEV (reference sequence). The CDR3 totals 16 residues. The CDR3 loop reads CASSLSGQGGTYEQYF. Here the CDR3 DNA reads TGTGCCAGCAGTTTATCCGGACAGGGGGGTACCTACGAGCAGTACTTC.

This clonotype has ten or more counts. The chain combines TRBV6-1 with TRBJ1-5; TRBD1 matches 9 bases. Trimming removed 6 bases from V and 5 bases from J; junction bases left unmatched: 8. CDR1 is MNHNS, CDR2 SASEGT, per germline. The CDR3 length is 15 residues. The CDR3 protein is CASSAPGQGYQPQHF. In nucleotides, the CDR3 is TGTGCCAGCAGCGCCCCGGGACAGGGCTATCAGCCCCAGCATTTT.

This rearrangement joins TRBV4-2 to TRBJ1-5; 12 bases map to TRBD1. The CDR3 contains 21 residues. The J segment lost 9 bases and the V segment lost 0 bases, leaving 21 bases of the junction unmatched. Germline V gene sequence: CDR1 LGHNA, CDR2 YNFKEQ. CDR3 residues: CASSQEITWDRGRPLVSPQHF. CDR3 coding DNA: TGTGCCAGCAGCCAAGAGATTACGTGGGACAGGGGGCGGCCCCTCGTATCGCCCCAGCATTTT.

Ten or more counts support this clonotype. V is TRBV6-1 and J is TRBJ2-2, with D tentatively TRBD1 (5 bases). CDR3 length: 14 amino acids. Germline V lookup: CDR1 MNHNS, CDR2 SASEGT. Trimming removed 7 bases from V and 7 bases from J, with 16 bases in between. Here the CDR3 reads CASTAGHSIGELFF. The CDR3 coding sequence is TGTGCCAGCACCGCCGGACACTCTATCGGGGAGCTGTTTTTT.

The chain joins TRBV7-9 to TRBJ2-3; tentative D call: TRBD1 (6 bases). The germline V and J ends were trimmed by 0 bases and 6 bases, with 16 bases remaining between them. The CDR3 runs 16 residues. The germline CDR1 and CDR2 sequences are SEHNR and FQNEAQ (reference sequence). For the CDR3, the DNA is TGTGCCAGCAGCTTAGCGCCAGACAGGCGGGCGGATACGCAGTATTTT. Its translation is CASSLAPDRRADTQYF.

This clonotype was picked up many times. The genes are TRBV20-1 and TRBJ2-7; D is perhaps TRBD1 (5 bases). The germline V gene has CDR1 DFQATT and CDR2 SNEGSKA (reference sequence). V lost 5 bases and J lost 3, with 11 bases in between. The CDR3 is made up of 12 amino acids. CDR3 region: CSARQDNYEQYV. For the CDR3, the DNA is TGCAGTGCTCGCCAGGACAACTACGAGCAGTACGTC.

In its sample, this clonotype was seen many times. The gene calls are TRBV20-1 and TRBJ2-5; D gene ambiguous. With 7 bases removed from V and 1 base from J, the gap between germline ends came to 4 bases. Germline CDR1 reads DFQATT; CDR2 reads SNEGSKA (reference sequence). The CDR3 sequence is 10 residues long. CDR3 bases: TGCAGTGTGGCCCAAGAGACCCAGTACTTC. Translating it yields CSVAQETQYF.

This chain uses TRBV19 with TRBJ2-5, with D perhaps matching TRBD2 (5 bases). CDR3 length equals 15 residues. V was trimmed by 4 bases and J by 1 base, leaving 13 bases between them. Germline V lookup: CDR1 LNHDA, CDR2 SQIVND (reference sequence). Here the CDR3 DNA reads TGTGCCAGTAGTAAAGGAGGAGCGCCCCAAGAGACCCAGTACTTC. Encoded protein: CASSKGGAPQETQYF.

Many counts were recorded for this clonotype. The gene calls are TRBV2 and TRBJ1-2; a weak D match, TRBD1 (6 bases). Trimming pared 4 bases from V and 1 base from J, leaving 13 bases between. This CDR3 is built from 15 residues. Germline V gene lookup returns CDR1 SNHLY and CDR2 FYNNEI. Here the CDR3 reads CASSAQGGRNYGYTF. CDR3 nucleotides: TGTGCCAGCAGTGCACAGGGTGGGCGTAACTATGGCTACACCTTC.

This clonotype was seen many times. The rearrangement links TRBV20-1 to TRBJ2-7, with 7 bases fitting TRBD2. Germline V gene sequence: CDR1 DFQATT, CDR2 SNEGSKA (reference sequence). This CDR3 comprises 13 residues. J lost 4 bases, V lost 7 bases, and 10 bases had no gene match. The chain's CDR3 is CSVTLAEPYEQYF. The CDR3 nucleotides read TGCAGTGTTACCCTAGCGGAACCTTACGAGCAGTACTTC.

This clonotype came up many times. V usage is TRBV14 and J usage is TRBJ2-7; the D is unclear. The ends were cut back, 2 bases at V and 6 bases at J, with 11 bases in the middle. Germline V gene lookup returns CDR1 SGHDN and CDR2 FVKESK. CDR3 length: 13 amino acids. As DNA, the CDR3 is TGTGCCAGCAGCCAACAGGTTTGGGGCGAGCAGTACTTC. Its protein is CASSQQVWGEQYF. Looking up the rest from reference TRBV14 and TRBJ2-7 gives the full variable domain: EAGVTQFPSHSVIEKGQTVTLRCDPISGHDNLYWYRRVMGKEIKFLLHFVKESKQDESGMPNNRFLAERTGGTYSTLKVQPAELEDSGVYFCASSQQVWGEQYFGPGTRLTVT.